Listed here are 8 T cell receptor beta chains from one sample, sequenced in a study of neurological immune-mediated disorders. TCRdb re-derived calls from the 5' RACE reads in MiXCR, one entry per CDR3 protein. The sample carries about 66,000 distinct CDR3 sequences, around 3.7% recorded once. Sequencing was carried out using PBMCs. The receptors derive from a man aged 35-49 years with multiple sclerosis.

This clonotype was seen a handful of times. V gene TRBV30 combines with J gene TRBJ1-5, with no clear D. This CDR3 is built from 12 residues. Trimming cost V 2 bases and J 9 bases, with 11 bases left between them. Germline V gives CDR1 GTSNPN, CDR2 SVGIG (reference sequence). CDR3 protein: CAWSKSIRPQHF. The CDR3 DNA reads TGTGCCTGGAGTAAGAGTATACGGCCCCAGCATTTT. Using reference TRBV30 and TRBJ1-5 for the parts outside the CDR3, the full variable domain is SQTIHQWPATLVQPVGSPLSLECTVEGTSNPNLYWYRQAAGRGLQLLFYSVGIGQISSEVPQNLSASRPQDRQFILSSKKLLLSDSGFYLCAWSKSIRPQHFGDGTRLSIL.

This clonotype was found many times. The rearrangement links TRBV5-1 to TRBJ1-1, with D hard to call. The CDR3 spans 13 residues. Germline V lookup: CDR1 SGHRS, CDR2 YFSETQ. V dropped 0 bases and J dropped 3 bases, with 6 bases sitting between them. The CDR3 loop reads CASSLVWDTEAFF. The CDR3 region has the DNA TGCGCCAGCAGCTTGGTATGGGACACTGAAGCTTTCTTT.

The table lists this clonotype with a few counts. This chain uses TRBV19 with TRBJ2-1; 11 bases are a match to TRBD2. The CDR3 is 15 amino acids. Unmatched junction bases numbered 8, after V lost 7 bases and J lost 6 bases. Per the germline V gene, CDR1 is LNHDA and CDR2 is SQIVND (reference sequence). CDR3 amino acids: CASTSRLAGINEQFF. The CDR3 DNA is TGTGCCAGTACCTCGCGACTAGCGGGGATCAATGAGCAGTTCTTC.

This clonotype has at least ten counts. This CDR3 reads CASSSMGSSGSPLHF. The CDR3 DNA reads TGTGCCAGCAGCTCCATGGGGAGCTCGGGCTCACCCCTCCACTTT. The V and J genes are TRBV13 and TRBJ1-6; D is uncertain. CDR1 is PRHDT and CDR2 is FYEKMQ in the germline V gene (reference sequence). The CDR3 totals 15 residues. V was pared by 4 bases and J by 10 bases, with 17 bases between.

This clonotype was seen many times. The chain uses TRBV20-1 and TRBJ1-3; D possibly corresponds to TRBD1 (6 bases). V lost 5 bases, J lost 0 bases, and 14 bases lay in between. The CDR3 loop spans 15 amino acids. Germline CDR1 is DFQATT and CDR2 is SNEGSKA (reference sequence). The CDR3 bases are TGCAGTGCTCGTTCCGGGACAAACTCTGGAAACACCATATATTTT. It encodes CSARSGTNSGNTIYF.

In its sample, this clonotype was seen many times. This chain connects TRBV7-3 to TRBJ2-1, with 8 bases matching TRBD2. The ends lost 1 base at V and 7 bases at J; junction bases unmatched: 0. Germline V gene lookup returns CDR1 SGHTA and CDR2 FQGTGA. The length of the CDR3 is 13 residues. The CDR3, as DNA: TGTGCCAGCAGCTTAAGCGGGAGGAATGAGCAGTTCTTC. This encodes CASSLSGRNEQFF.

This clonotype was recorded at least ten times. The V and J genes are TRBV11-2 and TRBJ1-4; no clear D gene. This CDR3 comprises 12 residues. The ends were cut back, 0 bases at V and 7 bases at J, with 3 bases in the middle. Germline values: CDR1 SGHAT, CDR2 FQNNGV. This chain's CDR3 is CASSLEGEKLFF. The CDR3 bases are TGTGCCAGCAGCTTAGAGGGTGAAAAACTGTTTTTT.

This clonotype was seen ten or more times. V and J are TRBV24-1 and TRBJ2-1; 7 bases align to TRBD1. CDR3 length: 12 amino acids. The V and J ends lost 7 bases and 4 bases, in that order; junction bases with no gene match: 0. Germline CDR1 and CDR2: KGHDR and SFDVKD. CDR3 sequence reads: CATRDRYNEQFF. CDR3 coding DNA: TGTGCCACCAGGGACAGGTACAATGAGCAGTTCTTC.